A single sample is the source of the 8 T cell receptor beta chains below, sequenced in a study of T-cell memory formation after mild COVID-19. Using its own MiXCR run on the 5' RACE reads, TCRdb lists one record per CDR3 protein. Of 380,000 or so distinct CDR3 sequences listed, around 15% are singletons. Material for sequencing was PBMCs or a T cell subset sorted from them (not recorded which). The receptors stem from a young man who had mild COVID-19 (a few samples of this study predate the infection). Cell type and time point are not known.

The table lists this clonotype with many counts. The chain has TRBV4-3 and TRBJ2-7; D possibly matches TRBD1 or TRBD2 (5 bases each). The germline V gene encodes CDR1 LGHNA and CDR2 YSLEER. The CDR3 totals 14 residues. Between the trimmed V and J ends, which lost 0 bases and 2 bases, there was a span of 8 bases. CDR3 in amino acids: CASSQDGTTYEQYF. The CDR3 bases are TGCGCCAGCAGCCAAGACGGGACCACCTACGAGCAGTACTTC.

The rearrangement uses TRBV25-1 and TRBJ1-1; D uncertain. This CDR3 is built from 14 residues. Germline lookup yields CDR1 MGHDK and CDR2 SYGVNS. V was cut by 3 bases and J by 7 bases, with 15 bases left in between. This CDR3 reads CASSDGSGDVEAFF. The CDR3 nucleotides are TGTGCCAGCAGTGACGGCTCGGGTGATGTTGAAGCTTTCTTT. Variable domain in full (rest from reference TRBV25-1 and TRBJ1-1): EADIYQTPRYLVIGTGKKITLECSQTMGHDKMYWYQQDPGMELHLIHYSYGVNSTEKGDLSSESTVSRIRTEHFPLTLESARPSHTSQYLCASSDGSGDVEAFFGQGTRLTVV.

This clonotype was seen a handful of times. The genes are TRBV29-1 and TRBJ2-1, with 7 bases that match TRBD1. The V gene end was trimmed by 5 bases and the J gene end by 10 bases; junction bases not matched to a gene: 8. This CDR3 is built from 12 residues. Germline V gene sequence: CDR1 SQVTM, CDR2 ANQGSEA. The CDR3 reads CSVSYQGDEQFF. Written as DNA, the CDR3 is TGCAGCGTTTCCTATCAGGGGGACGAGCAGTTCTTC.

The genes are TRBV20-1 and TRBJ2-7, with D possibly TRBD1 on 6 matching bases. The germline CDR1 and CDR2 sequences are DFQATT and SNEGSKA (reference sequence). CDR3 size: 13 residues. Trimming left V 5 bases short and J 6 bases short, with 17 bases between. CDR3 nucleotide sequence: TGCAGTGCTCACAGGGTCCCGATGGGCGAGCAGTACTTC. It encodes CSAHRVPMGEQYF.

The chain is built from TRBV12-3 or TRBV12-4 and TRBJ2-1; TRBD2 aligns across 8 bases. With V trimmed by 3 bases and J by 8 bases, 3 bases remained unmatched. The CDR3 length is 13 residues. CDR3 sequence (DNA): TGTGCCAGCAGTTTCTCCGGGGGGGATGAGCAGTTCTTC. Protein: CASSFSGGDEQFF.

There are many counts of this clonotype. The chain is built from TRBV7-9 and TRBJ2-3; D not certain. V was clipped by 5 bases and J by 1 base, with 13 bases between them. The CDR3 runs to 15 residues. Germline-derived CDR1 and CDR2 are SEHNR and FQNEAQ (reference sequence). The CDR3 DNA reads as TGTGCCAGCAGCCCCTCGAGGTTTCGCACAGATACGCAGTATTTT. Its translation: CASSPSRFRTDTQYF.

CDR3 nucleotides: TGTGCCACCAGTGATTCCGGGGGAAAGACCCAGTACTTC. Translated, it gives CATSDSGGKTQYF. The rearrangement links TRBV24-1 to TRBJ2-5; D perhaps matches TRBD2 (6 bases). CDR1 is KGHDR, CDR2 SFDVKD, per germline. Between the trimmed V and J ends, which lost 2 bases and 6 bases, there was a span of 9 bases. This CDR3 is 13 amino acids long.

The chain combines TRBV11-2 with TRBJ2-6; 12 bases line up with TRBD1. The V gene's germline CDR1 is SGHAT and CDR2 FQNNGV. The CDR3 is 18 residues long. V shed 4 bases and J 3 bases; nucleotides not matched to a gene: 7. CDR3 in amino acids: CASSSVRDRGHGANVLTF. The CDR3 bases are TGTGCCAGCAGCTCCGTACGGGACAGGGGGCATGGGGCCAACGTCCTGACTTTC.